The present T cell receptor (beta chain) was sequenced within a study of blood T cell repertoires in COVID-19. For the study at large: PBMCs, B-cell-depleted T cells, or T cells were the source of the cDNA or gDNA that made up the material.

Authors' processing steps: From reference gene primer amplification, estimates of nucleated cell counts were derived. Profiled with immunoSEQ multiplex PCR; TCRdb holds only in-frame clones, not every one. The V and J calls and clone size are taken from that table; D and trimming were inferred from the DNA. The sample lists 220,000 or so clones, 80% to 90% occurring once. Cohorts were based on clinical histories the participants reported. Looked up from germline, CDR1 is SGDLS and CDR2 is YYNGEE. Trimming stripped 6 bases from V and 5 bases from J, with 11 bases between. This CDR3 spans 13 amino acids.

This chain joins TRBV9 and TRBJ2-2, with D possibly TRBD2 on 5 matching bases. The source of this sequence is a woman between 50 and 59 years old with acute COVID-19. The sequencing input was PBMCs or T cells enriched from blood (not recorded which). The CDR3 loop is CASNRRGTGELFF. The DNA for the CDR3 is TGTGCCAGCAATCGTCGAGGGACCGGGGAGCTGTTTTTT.